The sequence of this TCR beta chain was determined in a study of T cell changes during pregnancy in multiple sclerosis. Germline lookup yields CDR1 MDHEN and CDR2 SYDVKM. The V and J ends lost 4 bases and 6 bases respectively, with 13 bases between them. This CDR3 is built from 14 residues. TCRdb's table, derived via immunoSEQ multiplex PCR, lists solely in-frame clones and lacks some. The table has roughly 53,000 clones, around 92% seen once. The sequence was collected from a female donor with multiple sclerosis, enrolled in a pregnancy study. The V and J genes are TRBV28 and TRBJ1-5, with D hard to call. Material: CD4+ T cells from peripheral blood mononuclear cells, obtained in the third trimester of pregnancy. The CDR3 spells CASSSPPGTQPQHF. As DNA, the CDR3 is TGTGCCAGCAGTTCTCCCCCGGGTACTCAGCCCCAGCATTTT.